What follows are 30 T cell receptor beta chains derived from one specimen sequenced in a study of T cell changes during pregnancy in multiple sclerosis. TCRdb keeps only in-frame clones here, not all; method: immunoSEQ multiplex PCR. Of 40,000 or so clones in the sample, 75% to 95% are singletons; the top ten hold 5% to 6.5%. The material was CD8+ T cells from peripheral blood mononuclear cells, obtained in the second trimester of pregnancy. Source of these receptors: a female donor with multiple sclerosis, enrolled in a pregnancy study.

The chain couples TRBV4-3 to TRBJ1-2; 9 bases agree with TRBD1. The CDR3 runs to 17 residues. Looked up from germline, CDR1 is LGHNA and CDR2 is YSLEER. V gave up 3 bases and J gave up 5 bases; unmatched junction bases: 13. In DNA form, the CDR3 reads TGCGCCAGCAGCCATGGAACCCGACAGGGGGTTTATTATGGCTACACCTTC. This gives the protein CASSHGTRQGVYYGYTF.

The J gene is TRBJ2-1, the V gene TRBV27; 9 nucleotides align to TRBD2. Germline V gives CDR1 MNHEY, CDR2 SMNVEV (reference sequence). The length of the CDR3 is 15 residues. The ends lost 5 bases at V and 2 bases at J; junction bases unmatched: 4. CDR3 coding DNA: TGTGCCAGCAGTCGACTAGCGGTAACCTACAATGAGCAGTTCTTC. Protein sequence: CASSRLAVTYNEQFF.

This chain uses TRBV5-1 with TRBJ2-1, with TRBD2 matching over 9 bases. Germline V gives CDR1 SGHRS, CDR2 YFSETQ. The trim removed 2 bases at V and 7 bases at J, leaving 10 bases unmatched. This CDR3 comprises 16 residues. The CDR3 DNA is TGCGCCAGCAGCTTCCCGGCGGGGGGGCCGGGGAATGAGCAGTTCTTC. Translating gives CASSFPAGGPGNEQFF.

This chain links TRBV6-5 with TRBJ1-1; TRBD1 aligns across 10 bases. Trimming at V came to 6 bases and at J to 4 bases, leaving 8 bases not matched to a gene. This CDR3 comprises 15 residues. Germline values: CDR1 MNHEY, CDR2 SVGAGI. The CDR3 region has the DNA TGTGCCAGCAGCCAGGGGGACAGGGGCGCCACTGAAGCTTTCTTT. Translating it yields CASSQGDRGATEAFF.

V and J are TRBV6-6 and TRBJ2-7; a weak D match, TRBD1 (6 bases). CDR3 length equals 14 residues. Germline CDR1 MNHNY, CDR2 SVGAGI (reference sequence). The V end was cut by 9 bases, the J end by 3 bases, with 18 bases between. The CDR3 DNA sequence: TGTGCCAGTAGCACCCAGACAGGATTCTACGAGCAGTACTTC. Protein: CASSTQTGFYEQYF.

The CDR3 region is CASSLSPQALIYEQYF. The CDR3 DNA reads as TGTGCCAGCAGTTTATCGCCACAGGCCCTAATCTACGAGCAGTACTTC. V gene TRBV27 combines with J gene TRBJ2-7; TRBD1 might be the D (5 bases). This CDR3 is built from 16 residues. The germline CDR1 and CDR2 sequences are MNHEY and SMNVEV (reference sequence). Deletions cut 0 bases from V and 3 bases from J, with 15 bases between.

The chain carries TRBV6-5 and TRBJ1-1, with D perhaps TRBD1 (5 bases). The CDR3 extends over 15 amino acids. Germline V lookup: CDR1 MNHEY, CDR2 SVGAGI. Deletions cut 0 bases from V and 6 bases from J, with 14 bases between. The CDR3 DNA reads TGTGCCAGCAGTTACTCTCAGGGATTTAACCCTGAAGCTTTCTTT. Translating it yields CASSYSQGFNPEAFF.

This clone came up many times. CDR3 amino acids: CASSGPGTSGDYLLETQYF. CDR3 in DNA: TGTGCCAGCAGCGGACCCGGGACTAGCGGGGACTACCTCCTGGAGACCCAGTACTTC. This rearrangement joins TRBV7-8 to TRBJ2-5; TRBD2 matches 13 bases. CDR3 length: 19 amino acids. The germline CDR1 and CDR2 sequences are SGHVS and FQNEAQ. V lost 5 bases and J lost 5; bases outside the gene matches: 17.

This chain uses TRBV27 with TRBJ2-7, with TRBD2 matching over 8 bases. Per germline, CDR1 MNHEY and CDR2 SMNVEV (reference sequence). The CDR3 sequence is 15 residues long. J was trimmed by 3 bases and V by 6 bases; bases with no gene match: 10. The CDR3 region is CASSFSGGANYEQYF. In nucleotides, the CDR3 is TGTGCCAGCAGCTTCTCGGGAGGGGCAAACTACGAGCAGTACTTC.

This CDR3 reads CAWIGDRGFDEQYF. The DNA of the CDR3 is TGTGCCTGGATCGGGGACAGGGGATTTGACGAGCAGTACTTC. The chain combines TRBV30 with TRBJ2-7; 10 bases match TRBD1. The CDR3 consists of 14 residues. Germline CDR1 reads GTSNPN; CDR2 reads SVGIG (reference sequence). V lost 4 bases, J lost 5 bases, and 8 bases stayed unmatched. Full variable domain (missing parts from reference TRBV30 and TRBJ2-7): SQTIHQWPATLVQPVGSPLSLECTVEGTSNPNLYWYRQAAGRGLQLLFYSVGIGQISSEVPQNLSASRPQDRQFILSSKKLLLSDSGFYLCAWIGDRGFDEQYFGPGTRLTVT.

The chain recombines TRBV19 with TRBJ1-2; D is uncertain. The CDR3 is made up of 13 amino acids. V was pared by 5 bases and J by 3 bases, with 10 bases between. Germline CDR1 LNHDA, CDR2 SQIVND (reference sequence). The CDR3 DNA reads TGTGCCAGTAGTCCCACAATATACTATGGCTACACCTTC. Protein sequence: CASSPTIYYGYTF.

This chain uses TRBV27 with TRBJ2-3; D may be TRBD1 (6 bases). V lost 6 bases and J 4 bases, leaving 17 bases between the germline ends. Germline assignment: CDR1 MNHEY and CDR2 SMNVEV (reference sequence). This CDR3 contains 15 residues. CDR3 nucleotides: TGTGCCAGCAGAGCTGGCGGACAGCCCGCAGATACGCAGTATTTT. Protein sequence: CASRAGGQPADTQYF.

In its sample, this clone was seen a few times. This chain joins TRBV9 and TRBJ1-2; tentative D call: TRBD1 (5 bases). The germline V gene encodes CDR1 SGDLS and CDR2 YYNGEE. Trimming cost V 0 bases and J 2 bases, with 8 bases left between them. The CDR3 sequence is 14 residues long. The CDR3 DNA is TGTGCCAGCAGCGTAGCTGGGGGGAACTATGGCTACACCTTC. As protein: CASSVAGGNYGYTF.

The genes are TRBV4-1 and TRBJ2-7; tentatively, D is TRBD1 (5 bases). The CDR3 runs 14 residues. Trimming removed 2 bases from V and 0 bases from J, with 8 bases in between. In germline, CDR1 is MGHRA, CDR2 YSYEKL. Here the CDR3 DNA reads TGCGCCAGCAGCCAACACAGGAGCTCCTACGAGCAGTACTTC. Residues: CASSQHRSSYEQYF.

The genes are TRBV23-1 and TRBJ2-3, with 8 bases matching TRBD1. TRBV23-1 is sorted into the ORF group, with uncertain function. The CDR3 runs to 18 residues. V lost 2 bases, J lost 0 bases, and 10 bases stayed unmatched. The CDR3 protein is CASSQTGQEINSTDTQYF. The CDR3 bases are TGCGCCAGCAGTCAAACGGGACAGGAAATTAATAGCACAGATACGCAGTATTTT.

In its sample, this clone is medium-sized. For the CDR3, the DNA is TGTGCCAGCAGTGGGCCACGACATCTTGGCTACACCTTC. Residues: CASSGPRHLGYTF. The chain links TRBV25-1 to TRBJ1-2; D uncertain. The CDR3 is 13 residues long. Trimming took off 4 bases at V and 7 bases at J, with 13 bases between the two ends. CDR1 is MGHDK and CDR2 is SYGVNS in the germline V gene.

This chain links TRBV30 with TRBJ2-7, with D perhaps matching TRBD1 (6 bases). The ends were cut back, 5 bases at V and 3 bases at J, with 11 bases in the middle. Germline V gives CDR1 GTSNPN, CDR2 SVGIG (reference sequence). This CDR3 contains 12 residues. The CDR3 reads CAWSDRFYEQYF. CDR3 sequence (DNA): TGTGCCTGGTCGGACAGATTCTACGAGCAGTACTTC.

The chain links TRBV19 to TRBJ1-1; no clear D. Trimming removed 1 base from V and 0 bases from J, with 9 bases in between. The germline gives CDR1 LNHDA, CDR2 SQIVND (reference sequence). CDR3 length equals 15 residues. CDR3 coding DNA: TGTGCCAGTAGTATAGTCCGACTGATGAACACTGAAGCTTTCTTT. Protein sequence: CASSIVRLMNTEAFF.

This chain links TRBV9 with TRBJ2-3, with 11 bases identical to TRBD2. The CDR3 has 16 residues. The junction had 5 bases not matched to a gene; V was cut back by 3 bases and J by 2 bases. Germline-derived CDR1 and CDR2 are SGDLS and YYNGEE. This chain's CDR3 is CASSGGLAEHTDTQYF. The CDR3 DNA reads as TGTGCCAGCAGCGGGGGACTAGCGGAACACACAGATACGCAGTATTTT.

This sequence joins TRBV5-1 and TRBJ1-1, with unresolved D. V was pared by 0 bases and J by 7 bases, with 7 bases between. The CDR3 contains 12 residues. Germline V CDR1 and CDR2: SGHRS, YFSETQ. The CDR3 loop reads CASSLGEYEAFF. For the CDR3, the DNA is TGCGCCAGCAGCTTGGGCGAATATGAAGCTTTCTTT.

The rearrangement joins TRBV6-1 to TRBJ2-3, with D possibly TRBD1 on 6 matching bases. From germline, CDR1 is MNHNS and CDR2 SASEGT. The CDR3 extends over 16 amino acids. The V gene lost 1 base and the J gene lost 4 bases, with 15 bases spanning the gap. The CDR3 loop reads CASSEEGGKGADTQYF. The CDR3 bases are TGTGCCAGCAGTGAAGAGGGCGGAAAGGGGGCAGATACGCAGTATTTT.

The chain recombines TRBV6-1 with TRBJ1-1; maybe TRBD1 (5 bases). The CDR3 contains 16 residues. V lost 3 bases, J lost 1 base, and 15 bases lay in between. Germline V gene sequence: CDR1 MNHNS, CDR2 SASEGT. The CDR3 DNA is TGTGCCAGCAGTGATCACCGGGGGGATGGGAACACTGAAGCTTTCTTT. This gives the protein CASSDHRGDGNTEAFF.

V gene TRBV6-5 combines with J gene TRBJ2-3; 9 nucleotides line up with TRBD1. Germline CDR1 is MNHEY and CDR2 is SVGAGI. Trimming at V came to 2 bases and at J to 2 bases, leaving 2 bases not matched to a gene. The CDR3 has 15 residues. The DNA of the CDR3 is TGTGCCAGCAGTTACGGGACAGGGAACACAGATACGCAGTATTTT. Residues: CASSYGTGNTDTQYF.

This sequence joins TRBV29-1 and TRBJ2-1, with 9 bases aligning to TRBD2. The J segment lost 13 bases and the V segment lost 0 bases, leaving 16 bases of the junction unmatched. Germline-derived CDR1 and CDR2 are SQVTM and ANQGSEA. The CDR3 runs 16 residues. CDR3 nucleotides: TGCAGCGTTGAAGATCGGATAATCCCTGGCGGGAGGGCCCAGTTCTTC. Translating gives CSVEDRIIPGGRAQFF.

The V and J genes are TRBV27 and TRBJ1-1; the match to TRBD1 covers 9 bases. Per germline, CDR1 MNHEY and CDR2 SMNVEV (reference sequence). The junction had 10 bases not matched to a gene; V was cut back by 2 bases and J by 3 bases. The CDR3 spans 17 residues. The CDR3 coding sequence is TGTGCCAGCAGTTTAGTGGGACAGGGCGCCACTCACACTGAAGCTTTCTTT. Its translation is CASSLVGQGATHTEAFF.

This clone appeared a single time. The chain carries TRBV6-1 and TRBJ1-4; D gene ambiguous. CDR1 and CDR2 from the germline V gene are MNHNS and SASEGT. V dropped 3 bases and J dropped 7 bases, with 12 bases sitting between them. CDR3 length: 14 amino acids. The CDR3 region has the DNA TGTGCCAGCAGTGAGTTTTCTTTCAGTGAAAAACTGTTTTTT. The encoded protein is CASSEFSFSEKLFF.

This clone was recorded once. This chain joins TRBV5-1 and TRBJ2-7; 7 bases match TRBD1. The germline gives CDR1 SGHRS, CDR2 YFSETQ. This CDR3 is built from 18 residues. V dropped 4 bases and J dropped 4; count of bases not matched to a gene: 20. This chain's CDR3 is CASSLEELDRDIRYEQYF. In nucleotides, the CDR3 is TGCGCCAGCAGCCTGGAGGAGCTAGACAGGGACATTCGGTACGAGCAGTACTTC.

V and J are TRBV13 and TRBJ2-2, with a possible D match to TRBD2 (5 bases). The length of the CDR3 is 17 residues. Deletions cut 5 bases from V and 2 bases from J, with 18 bases between. Germline V gives CDR1 PRHDT, CDR2 FYEKMQ (reference sequence). The CDR3, as DNA: TGTGCCAGCAGCACCCGAGGGAGACACGCAAACACCGGGGAGCTGTTTTTT. Its translation: CASSTRGRHANTGELFF.

The CDR3 loop is CASSLRGSGHEQYF. The CDR3 DNA reads TGTGCCAGCAGCTTGAGAGGGTCCGGGCACGAGCAGTACTTC. This chain uses TRBV9 with TRBJ2-7; tentatively, D is TRBD2 (5 bases). The germline V gene encodes CDR1 SGDLS and CDR2 YYNGEE. The ends were cut back, 4 bases at V and 5 bases at J, with 16 bases in the middle. The CDR3 spans 14 residues.

V usage is TRBV7-2 and J usage is TRBJ1-3, with a weak D call TRBD1 (6 bases). Per the germline V gene, CDR1 is SGHTA and CDR2 is FQGNSA. The CDR3 has 17 residues. Trimming removed 4 bases from V and 3 bases from J, with 19 bases in between. As DNA, the CDR3 is TGTGCCAGCAGCTCAATTTACGGACAGTTCGGTGGAAACACCATATATTTT. Encoded protein: CASSSIYGQFGGNTIYF. The full variable domain, completed using reference TRBV7-2 and TRBJ1-3, is GAGVSQSPSNKVTEKGKDVELRCDPISGHTALYWYRQSLGQGLEFLIYFQGNSAPDKSGLPSDRFSAERTGGSVSTLTIQRTQQEDSAVYLCASSSIYGQFGGNTIYFGEGSWLTVV.